This is a list of T cell receptor beta chains from one sample in a study of T cell changes during pregnancy in multiple sclerosis. The repertoire was sequenced with immunoSEQ multiplex PCR; TCRdb's copy has only in-frame clones and lacks some. Of tens of thousands of clones in the sample, around 90% were seen once. This sample comprised CD4+ T cells from peripheral blood mononuclear cells, obtained before pregnancy. These receptor sequences come from a female donor with multiple sclerosis, enrolled in a pregnancy study. Each CDR3 is given with its conserved first and last residue. Each record gives: J gene, V gene, D gene, clone size, CDR3 DNA, CDR3 protein. The D gene is left open where the match is weak. Part of the rows lack a size; the others show once, few, many or a class for expanded clones.

>TRBJ1-1|TRBV4-1|.|.
TGCGCCAGCAGCCAAGAAGATCGAGGGACTGAAGCTTTCTTT
CASSQEDRGTEAFF
>TRBJ2-4|TRBV4-3|TRBD1|once
TGCGCCAGCAGCCAAGGGGACAGCGGTGGGCGGGTTCAGTACTTC
CASSQGDSGGRVQYF
>TRBJ2-2|TRBV6-1|.|.
TGTGCCAGCAGTGAACAGGGGAGGAACACCGGGGAGCTGTTTTTT
CASSEQGRNTGELFF
>TRBJ2-7|TRBV5-1|.|.
TGCGCCAGCAGCAAGACCGGACAAGTTACCTACGAGCAGTACTTC
CASSKTGQVTYEQYF
>TRBJ2-1|TRBV12-5|TRBD1|.
TGTGCTAGTGGTTTGGTACTACCCGGGACAGGGAGGAAGAATGAGCAGTTCTTC
CASGLVLPGTGRKNEQFF
>TRBJ2-7|TRBV18|.|.
TGTGCCAGCTCACCAAAATTCGAGGGGGTCTACGAGCAGTACTTC
CASSPKFEGVYEQYF
>TRBJ1-3|TRBV7-6|.|.
TGTGCCAGCAGCTTAGAACGGGGCTCTGGAAACACCATATATTTT
CASSLERGSGNTIYF
>TRBJ2-7|TRBV29-1|.|.
TGCAGCGCCGAGGGACAAACCTACGAGCAGTACTTC
CSAEGQTYEQYF
>TRBJ2-7|TRBV27|.|.
TGTGCCAGCAGTTTAAGGGACTCCCCCCGAGAGCAGTACTTC
CASSLRDSPREQYF
>TRBJ1-2|TRBV19|.|once
TGTGCCAGTAGTATCCGAACGACAGCAGTCCTAAACTATGGCTACACCTTC
CASSIRTTAVLNYGYTF
>TRBJ1-2|TRBV15|.|few
TGTGCCACCAGCAGAGAGGGGCAGGGGCTGGCCGGCTACACCTTC
CATSREGQGLAGYTF
>TRBJ2-1|TRBV9|TRBD1|.
TGTGCCAGCAGGGGACAGGCGACCTACAATGAGCAGTTCTTC
CASRGQATYNEQFF
>TRBJ2-5|TRBV7-2|TRBD2|.
TGTGCCAGCAGCTTAGCGAGTAGACTAGCGGGCCAAGAGACCCAGTACTTC
CASSLASRLAGQETQYF
>TRBJ2-2|TRBV11-2|.|once
TGTGCCAGCAGCTTAGATCCCGGGGCCGGGGAGCTGTTTTTT
CASSLDPGAGELFF
>TRBJ2-1|TRBV5-3|TRBD2|.
TGTGCCAGAAGCTTGGTAAGGCGGGAGCGCTGCAATGAGCAGTTCTTC
CARSLVRRERCNEQFF
>TRBJ1-2|TRBV5-1|TRBD1|.
TGCGCCAGCAGCTTGGGACAGGGTAACTATGGCTACACCTTC
CASSLGQGNYGYTF
>TRBJ2-7|TRBV7-3|.|.
TGTGCCAGCAGCTTAACCCCGGACTCAGCCTACGAGCAGTACTTC
CASSLTPDSAYEQYF
>TRBJ1-5|TRBV18|.|.
TGTGCCAGCTCACCACCGGACACCGCAGGCAATCAGCCCCAGCATTTT
CASSPPDTAGNQPQHF
>TRBJ1-6|TRBV6-5|TRBD1|.
TGTGCCAGCAGTTTCGGACAGGGGAGGTGGTATTCACCCCTCCACTTT
CASSFGQGRWYSPLHF
>TRBJ2-7|TRBV4-1|TRBD1|.
TGCGCCAGCAGCCAATTAGGGACAGGGCAGAAAGTTGCCTACTTC
CASSQLGTGQKVAYF
>TRBJ2-3|TRBV18|.|.
TGTGCCAGCTCACCACAAGGAGGTTACAAGGGAGATACGCAGTATTTT
CASSPQGGYKGDTQYF
>TRBJ1-2|TRBV4-1|.|.
TGCGCCAGCAGCCAAGCCGCAGGGTGGCGCGGCTACACCTTC
CASSQAAGWRGYTF
>TRBJ2-3|TRBV5-4|TRBD2|.
TGTGCCAGCAGCTCACCGCGGGGGGGCCAGACAGATACGCAGTATTTT
CASSSPRGGQTDTQYF
>TRBJ2-1|TRBV19|.|.
TGTGCCAGTAGTATTCGGCGCGGCAGGGGATCCTACAATGAGCAGTTCTTC
CASSIRRGRGSYNEQFF
>TRBJ2-7|TRBV5-5|TRBD2|once
TGTGCCAGCAGCCAGGGACTAGCGGGCAGCTCCTACGAGCAGTACTTC
CASSQGLAGSSYEQYF
>TRBJ2-3|TRBV27|.|once
TGTGCCAGCAGTTGGGGGCTGGGGGGACAGACCACAGATACGCAGTATTTT
CASSWGLGGQTTDTQYF
>TRBJ2-5|TRBV6-1|.|.
TGTGCCAGCAGTAAGGGACTGCAAGAGACCCAGTACTTC
CASSKGLQETQYF
>TRBJ2-5|TRBV18|TRBD1|.
TGTGCCAGCTCCACAGGGGGGGAGACCCAGTACTTC
CASSTGGETQYF
>TRBJ1-2|TRBV7-3|.|.
TGTGCCAGCAGCTTTACGGGGAACTATGGCTACACCTTC
CASSFTGNYGYTF
>TRBJ1-4|TRBV5-1|.|.
TGCGCCAGCAGCTTGGGGCAATATGAAAAACTGTTTTTT
CASSLGQYEKLFF
>TRBJ2-7|TRBV13|TRBD2|once
TGTGCCAGCAGCCCCGGGACTAGCGACCCCCTTTACGAGCAGTACTTC
CASSPGTSDPLYEQYF
>TRBJ1-2|TRBV7-2|TRBD1|.
TGTGCCAGCAGCTCCCTCGGGACAGGGTGGGCCGGGTATGGCTACACCTTC
CASSSLGTGWAGYGYTF
>TRBJ2-5|TRBV5-1|.|.
TGCGCCAGCAGCTTGGACAGTCTCAAAGAGACCCAGTACTTC
CASSLDSLKETQYF
>TRBJ1-1|TRBV6-6|.|.
TGTGCCAGCAGTTCATCAGGGGTGGGTAACACTGAAGCTTTCTTT
CASSSSGVGNTEAFF
>TRBJ1-1|TRBV29-1|TRBD1|.
TGCAGCGTTGGCTGGGACAGTAGGACTGAAGCTTTCTTT
CSVGWDSRTEAFF
>TRBJ1-3|TRBV5-4|TRBD1|.
TGTGCCAGCAGCCCAGGGGGTGTCTCTGGAAACACCATATATTTT
CASSPGGVSGNTIYF
>TRBJ2-1|TRBV5-1|TRBD2|few
TGCGCCAGCAGCTTTATCGGGACTAGCGGGGTATACAATGAGCAGTTCTTC
CASSFIGTSGVYNEQFF
>TRBJ2-3|TRBV28|TRBD2|once
TGTGCCAGCAGTTACCCCCTGACCCTAGCGGGCACAGATACGCAGTATTTT
CASSYPLTLAGTDTQYF
>TRBJ2-7|TRBV18|TRBD1|.
TGTGCCAGCTCACCGAAGGGACAGGGACCCTACGAGCAGTACTTC
CASSPKGQGPYEQYF
>TRBJ2-7|TRBV5-1|.|.
TGCGCCAGCAGCTTGGGGGGAGCTATGATCTCCTACGAGCAGTACTTC
CASSLGGAMISYEQYF
>TRBJ1-1|TRBV7-6|.|.
TGTGCCAGCAGCTTAGTTCAGGGGACGGTAACTGAAGCTTTCTTT
CASSLVQGTVTEAFF
>TRBJ2-6|TRBV7-9|TRBD1|.
TGTGCCATCCAGGGGACAGGGAGGTCTGGGGCCAACGTCCTGACTTTC
CAIQGTGRSGANVLTF
>TRBJ2-7|TRBV19|TRBD1|.
TGTGCTAGCCCGGGACAGGGGGCGTACGAGCAGTACTTC
CASPGQGAYEQYF
>TRBJ1-2|TRBV7-2|.|.
TGTGCCAGCAGCTTCGAGTCTTCCTGGTCTGGCTACACCTTC
CASSFESSWSGYTF
>TRBJ2-7|TRBV7-9|TRBD1|.
TGTGCCAGCAGCAACCGACAGGGGGGAACCTACGAGCAGTACTTC
CASSNRQGGTYEQYF
>TRBJ1-3|TRBV6-5|.|.
TGTGCCAGCAGTTACTCGAGGGCCAGCCGGGACACCATATATTTT
CASSYSRASRDTIYF
>TRBJ1-4|TRBV2|.|.
TGTGCCAGCAGTGGGCGGTTTAATGAAAAACTGTTTTTT
CASSGRFNEKLFF